Presented here are 15 T cell receptor beta chains from one specimen sequenced in a study of coeliac disease. The table came from immunoSEQ multiplex PCR; TCRdb's copy has only in-frame clones and leaves some out. The table lists 5,500 to 7,500 clones, about 63% of them singletons, with about 9% in the top ten. The specimen was lymphocytes from the gut lamina propria. The receptors originated from a man in his sixties or seventies with active celiac disease.

V is TRBV6-5 and J is TRBJ1-2, with D perhaps TRBD1 (5 bases). V lost 6 bases and J 11 bases, leaving 16 bases between the germline ends. Germline V gene sequence: CDR1 MNHEY, CDR2 SVGAGI. The CDR3 spans 12 residues. CDR3: CASSSGWGGYTF. The CDR3 DNA follows: TGTGCCAGCAGCTCCGGGTGGGGGGGGTACACCTTC.

The chain uses TRBV19 and TRBJ1-6, with a weak D call TRBD1 (6 bases). Germline V CDR1 and CDR2: LNHDA, SQIVND (reference sequence). The germline V and J ends were trimmed by 9 bases and 5 bases, with 8 bases remaining between them. CDR3 size: 12 residues. In DNA form, the CDR3 reads TGTGCCAGCAGGGGAAATAATTCACCCCTCCACTTT. It translates to CASRGNNSPLHF. The variable domain in full, with the rest retrieved from reference TRBV19 and TRBJ1-6, is DGGITQSPKYLFRKEGQNVTLSCEQNLNHDAMYWYRQDPGQGLRLIYYSQIVNDFQKGDIAEGYSVSREKKESFPLTVTSAQKNPTAFYLCASRGNNSPLHFGNGTRLTVT.

The sample holds a few counts of this clone. The chain recombines TRBV6-6 with TRBJ2-5; unclear D gene. The CDR3 sequence is 15 residues long. V dropped 4 bases and J dropped 2 bases, with 14 bases sitting between them. Germline lookup yields CDR1 MNHNY and CDR2 SVGAGI (reference sequence). CDR3 sequence (DNA): TGTGCCAGCAGTTTATCCCTAAACGTACAAGAGACCCAGTACTTC. Amino acids: CASSLSLNVQETQYF.

This rearrangement joins TRBV5-1 to TRBJ2-3; D is perhaps TRBD1 (5 bases). The germline V gene has CDR1 SGHRS and CDR2 YFSETQ. V was cut by 7 bases and J by 2 bases, with 14 bases left in between. The CDR3 covers 14 residues. Written as DNA, the CDR3 is TGCGCCAGCTCCGAAGGGGTTGCCACAGATACGCAGTATTTT. Protein sequence: CASSEGVATDTQYF.

CDR3 sequence (DNA): TGTGCCAGCAGCTTAGTGGCAGAAACTCAGCCCCAGCATTTT. It codes for CASSLVAETQPQHF. This chain links TRBV7-8 with TRBJ1-5, with unresolved D. Trimming removed 1 base from V and 6 bases from J, with 10 bases in between. This CDR3 contains 14 residues. The germline V gene has CDR1 SGHVS and CDR2 FQNEAQ.

V is TRBV7-8 and J is TRBJ2-1; 10 nucleotides line up with TRBD1. Trimming took 5 bases from V and 10 from J; bases not matched to a gene: 11. Per the germline V gene, CDR1 is SGHVS and CDR2 is FQNEAQ. This CDR3 comprises 15 residues. CDR3 sequence (DNA): TGTGCCAGCAGCACGACCGGGACAGGGGTGAGCGAGCAGTTCTTC. This translates into CASSTTGTGVSEQFF. Variable domain in full (rest from reference TRBV7-8 and TRBJ2-1): GAGVSQSPRYKVAKRGQDVALRCDPISGHVSLFWYQQALGQGPEFLTYFQNEAQLDKSGLPSDRFFAERPEGSVSTLKIQRTQQEDSAVYLCASSTTGTGVSEQFFGPGTRLTVL.

This clone was found a few times. The genes are TRBV7-2 and TRBJ1-5, with 9 bases lining up with TRBD1. The germline gives CDR1 SGHTA, CDR2 FQGNSA. The CDR3 sequence is 17 residues long. V was clipped by 2 bases and J by 0 bases; unmatched bases: 5. CDR3 DNA: TGTGCCAGCAGCTTACATGGGACAGGGATTAGCAATCAGCCCCAGCATTTT. It is translated as CASSLHGTGISNQPQHF.

The chain recombines TRBV2 with TRBJ2-1; 8 bases are shared with TRBD2. The CDR3 consists of 15 residues. Germline CDR1 SNHLY, CDR2 FYNNEI. J lost 4 bases, V lost 4 bases, and 6 bases had no gene match. The CDR3 loop reads CASSVILAGYNEQFF. CDR3 nucleotide sequence: TGTGCCAGCAGTGTGATCCTAGCGGGTTACAATGAGCAGTTCTTC.

The sample holds one count of this clone. The rearrangement joins TRBV19 to TRBJ2-1; possible D gene TRBD2, 7 bases. V dropped 6 bases and J dropped 5 bases, with 14 bases sitting between them. This CDR3 is built from 14 residues. From germline, CDR1 is LNHDA and CDR2 SQIVND (reference sequence). CDR3 DNA: TGTGCCAGTAGCCGGGGGCTAGCGGACAATGAGCAGTTCTTC. Translating gives CASSRGLADNEQFF.

The chain combines TRBV7-7 with TRBJ2-1, with TRBD1 matching over 12 bases. Germline V gene sequence: CDR1 SSHAT, CDR2 FNYEAQ (reference sequence). This CDR3 region has 15 residues. J lost 4 bases, V lost 4 bases, and 2 bases had no gene match. CDR3 protein: CASSSGQGAYNEQFF. The CDR3 region has the DNA TGTGCCAGCAGCTCGGGACAGGGGGCATACAATGAGCAGTTCTTC.

In DNA form, the CDR3 reads TGTGCCAGGGCCGGGACTAGCGGGGCTCAAGAGACCCAGTACTTC. It translates to CARAGTSGAQETQYF. The chain has TRBV6-4 and TRBJ2-5; 13 bases align to TRBD2. This CDR3 region has 15 residues. Trimming took 9 bases from V and 2 from J; bases not matched to a gene: 6. Germline lookup yields CDR1 MRHNA and CDR2 SNTAGT.

The chain recombines TRBV27 with TRBJ2-2; maybe TRBD1 (6 bases). V lost 1 base and J 7 bases, leaving 13 bases between the germline ends. The CDR3 has 15 amino acids. The germline gives CDR1 MNHEY, CDR2 SMNVEV (reference sequence). The CDR3, as DNA: TGTGCCAGCAGTTTATGGGACACCTCATACGGGGAGCTGTTTTTT. It codes for CASSLWDTSYGELFF.

The V call is TRBV18, the J call TRBJ1-2, with a weak D call TRBD1 (6 bases). From germline, CDR1 is KGHSH and CDR2 LQKENI. CDR3 size: 13 residues. Trimming stripped 4 bases from V and 4 bases from J, with 10 bases between. CDR3 protein: CASSLDRSYGYTF. The CDR3 DNA is TGTGCCAGCTCACTCGACAGGTCCTATGGCTACACCTTC. The whole variable domain, filled in from reference TRBV18 and TRBJ1-2, reads NAGVMQNPRHLVRRRGQEARLRCSPMKGHSHVYWYRQLPEEGLKFMVYLQKENIIDESGMPKERFSAEFPKEGPSILRIQQVVRGDSAAYFCASSLDRSYGYTFGSGTRLTVV.

V gene TRBV4-2 combines with J gene TRBJ1-1, with TRBD1 as a possible D gene (6 bases). Germline V gene sequence: CDR1 LGHNA, CDR2 YNFKEQ. With 0 bases removed from V and 4 bases from J, the gap between germline ends came to 15 bases. There are 16 residues in the CDR3. Written as DNA, the CDR3 is TGTGCCAGCAGCCAAGATGGCGGGGGGGCTGGCACTGAAGCTTTCTTT. Amino acid sequence: CASSQDGGGAGTEAFF.

The genes are TRBV9 and TRBJ2-3; TRBD2 matches 8 bases. Trimming at V came to 0 bases and at J to 1 base, leaving 1 base not matched to a gene. The CDR3 covers 15 residues. Per the germline V gene, CDR1 is SGDLS and CDR2 is YYNGEE. CDR3 sequence: CASSVETSGTDTQYF. The CDR3 nucleotides read TGTGCCAGCAGCGTAGAGACTAGCGGCACAGATACGCAGTATTTT.